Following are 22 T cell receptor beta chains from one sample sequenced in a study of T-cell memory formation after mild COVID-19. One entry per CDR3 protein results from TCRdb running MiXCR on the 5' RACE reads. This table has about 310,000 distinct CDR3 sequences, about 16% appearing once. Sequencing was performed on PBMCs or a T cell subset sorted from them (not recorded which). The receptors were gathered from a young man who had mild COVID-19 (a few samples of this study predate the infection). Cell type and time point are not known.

The CDR3 protein is CASTRTGPSYEQYF. The CDR3 DNA sequence: TGTGCCAGTACTCGGACAGGTCCTTCCTACGAGCAGTACTTC. The rearrangement links TRBV25-1 to TRBJ2-7, with 7 bases aligning to TRBD1. V shed 9 bases and J 1 base; nucleotides not matched to a gene: 9. Germline values: CDR1 MGHDK, CDR2 SYGVNS. The CDR3 is 14 amino acids.

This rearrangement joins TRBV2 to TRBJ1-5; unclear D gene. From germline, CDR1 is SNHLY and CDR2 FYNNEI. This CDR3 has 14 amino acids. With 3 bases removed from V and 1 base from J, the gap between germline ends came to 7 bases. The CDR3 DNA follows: TGTGCCAGCAGTGATTCCCAGAGCAATCAGCCCCAGCATTTT. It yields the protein CASSDSQSNQPQHF.

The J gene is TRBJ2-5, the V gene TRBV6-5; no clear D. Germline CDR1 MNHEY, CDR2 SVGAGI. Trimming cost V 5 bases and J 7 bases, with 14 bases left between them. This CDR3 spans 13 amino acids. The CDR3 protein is CASSLAPVGTQYF. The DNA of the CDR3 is TGTGCCAGCAGTCTTGCCCCGGTGGGGACCCAGTACTTC.

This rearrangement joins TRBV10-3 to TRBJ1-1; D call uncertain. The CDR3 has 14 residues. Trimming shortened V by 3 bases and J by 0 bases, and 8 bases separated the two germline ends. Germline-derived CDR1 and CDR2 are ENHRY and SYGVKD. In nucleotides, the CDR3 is TGTGCCATCAGTGATATGAGTCTGAACACTGAAGCTTTCTTT. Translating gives CAISDMSLNTEAFF.

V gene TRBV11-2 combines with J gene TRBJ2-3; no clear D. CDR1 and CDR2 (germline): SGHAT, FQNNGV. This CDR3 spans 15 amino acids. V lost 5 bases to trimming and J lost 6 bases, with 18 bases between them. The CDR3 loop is CASSPTADGGDTQYF. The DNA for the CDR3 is TGTGCCAGCAGCCCAACCGCGGACGGCGGCGATACGCAGTATTTT.

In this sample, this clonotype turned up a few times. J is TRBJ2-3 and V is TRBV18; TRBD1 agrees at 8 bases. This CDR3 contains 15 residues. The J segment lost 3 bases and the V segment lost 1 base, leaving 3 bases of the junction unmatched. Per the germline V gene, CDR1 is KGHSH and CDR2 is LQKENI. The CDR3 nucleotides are TGTGCCAGCTCACCACGACAGGGGATAACAGATACGCAGTATTTT. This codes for CASSPRQGITDTQYF.

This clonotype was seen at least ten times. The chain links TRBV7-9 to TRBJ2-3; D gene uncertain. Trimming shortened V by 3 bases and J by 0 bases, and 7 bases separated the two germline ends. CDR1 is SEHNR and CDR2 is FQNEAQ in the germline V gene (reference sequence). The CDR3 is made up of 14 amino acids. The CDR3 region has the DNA TGTGCCAGCAGCTTTGTGTTAAGCACAGATACGCAGTATTTT. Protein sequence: CASSFVLSTDTQYF.

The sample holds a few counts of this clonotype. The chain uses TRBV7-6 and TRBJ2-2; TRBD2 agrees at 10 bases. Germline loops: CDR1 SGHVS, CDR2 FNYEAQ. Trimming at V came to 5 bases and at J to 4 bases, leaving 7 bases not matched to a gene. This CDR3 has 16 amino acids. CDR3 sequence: CASSQSGGAATGELFF. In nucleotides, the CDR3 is TGTGCCAGCAGCCAGAGCGGGGGGGCCGCCACCGGGGAGCTGTTTTTT.

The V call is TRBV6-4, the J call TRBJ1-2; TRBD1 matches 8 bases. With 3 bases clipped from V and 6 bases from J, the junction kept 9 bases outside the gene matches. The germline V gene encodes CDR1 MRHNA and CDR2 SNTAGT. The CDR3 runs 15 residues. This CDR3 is CASSDGNRGLNGYTF. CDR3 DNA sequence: TGTGCCAGCAGTGATGGGAACAGGGGGTTGAATGGCTACACCTTC.

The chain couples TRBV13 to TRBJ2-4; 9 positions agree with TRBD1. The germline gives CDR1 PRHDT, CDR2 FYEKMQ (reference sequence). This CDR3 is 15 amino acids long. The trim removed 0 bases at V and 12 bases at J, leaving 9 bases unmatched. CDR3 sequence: CASSLGGQGMTNQYF. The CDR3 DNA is TGTGCCAGCAGCTTAGGCGGACAGGGGATGACTAATCAGTACTTC.

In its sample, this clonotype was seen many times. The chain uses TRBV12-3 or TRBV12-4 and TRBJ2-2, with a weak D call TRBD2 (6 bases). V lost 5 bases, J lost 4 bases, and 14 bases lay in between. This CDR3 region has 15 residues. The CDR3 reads CASSGPGGTTGELFF. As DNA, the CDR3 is TGTGCCAGCAGTGGACCCGGGGGAACCACCGGGGAGCTGTTTTTT.

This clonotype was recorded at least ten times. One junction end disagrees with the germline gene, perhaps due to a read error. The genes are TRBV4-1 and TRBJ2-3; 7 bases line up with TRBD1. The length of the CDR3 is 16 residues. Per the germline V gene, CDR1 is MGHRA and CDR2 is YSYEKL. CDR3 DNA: TGTGCCAGCAGCCAAGAGGGACAGCCTAGCACAGATACGCAGTATTTT. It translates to CASSQEGQPSTDTQYF.

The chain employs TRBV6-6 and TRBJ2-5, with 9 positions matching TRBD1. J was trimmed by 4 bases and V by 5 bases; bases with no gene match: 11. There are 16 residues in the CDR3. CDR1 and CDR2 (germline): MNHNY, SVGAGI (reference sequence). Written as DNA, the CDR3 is TGTGCCAGCAGTCCAAGTGGGACAGGGAGAAGAGAGACCCAGTACTTC. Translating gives CASSPSGTGRRETQYF.

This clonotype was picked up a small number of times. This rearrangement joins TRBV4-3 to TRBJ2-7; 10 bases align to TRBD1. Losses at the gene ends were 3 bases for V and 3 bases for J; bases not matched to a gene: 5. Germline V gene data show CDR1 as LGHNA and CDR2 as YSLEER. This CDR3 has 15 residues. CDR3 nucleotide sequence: TGCGCCAGCAGCCAGGAGGGACAGGGGAACTACGAGCAGTACTTC. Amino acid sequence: CASSQEGQGNYEQYF.

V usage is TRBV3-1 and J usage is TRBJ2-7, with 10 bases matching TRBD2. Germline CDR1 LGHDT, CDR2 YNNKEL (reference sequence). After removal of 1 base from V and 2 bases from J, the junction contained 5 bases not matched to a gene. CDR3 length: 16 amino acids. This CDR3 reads CASSQGLAGVPYEQYF. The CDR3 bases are TGTGCCAGCAGCCAAGGGCTAGCGGGGGTCCCCTACGAGCAGTACTTC.

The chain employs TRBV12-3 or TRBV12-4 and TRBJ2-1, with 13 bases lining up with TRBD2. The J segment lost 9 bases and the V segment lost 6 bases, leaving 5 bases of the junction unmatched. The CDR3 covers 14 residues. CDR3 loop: CASRTSGGPPEQFF. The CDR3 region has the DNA TGTGCCAGCAGGACTAGCGGGGGGCCCCCTGAGCAGTTCTTC.

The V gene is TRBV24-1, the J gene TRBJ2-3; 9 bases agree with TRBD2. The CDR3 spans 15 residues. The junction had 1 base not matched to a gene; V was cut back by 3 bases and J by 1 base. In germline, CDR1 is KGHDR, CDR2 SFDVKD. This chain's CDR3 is CATSDPSGGTDTQYF. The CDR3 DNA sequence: TGTGCCACCAGTGATCCTAGCGGGGGCACAGATACGCAGTATTTT.

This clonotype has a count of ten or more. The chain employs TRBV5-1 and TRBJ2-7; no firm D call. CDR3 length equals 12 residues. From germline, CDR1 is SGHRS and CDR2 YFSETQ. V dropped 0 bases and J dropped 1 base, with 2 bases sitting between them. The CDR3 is CASSLVSYEQYF. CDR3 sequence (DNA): TGCGCCAGCAGCTTGGTGTCCTACGAGCAGTACTTC.

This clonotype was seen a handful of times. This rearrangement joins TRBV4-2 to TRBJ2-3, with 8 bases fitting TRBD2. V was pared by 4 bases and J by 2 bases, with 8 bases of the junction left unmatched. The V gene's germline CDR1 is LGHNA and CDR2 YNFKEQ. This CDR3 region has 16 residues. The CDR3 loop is CASSRTSGWATDTQYF. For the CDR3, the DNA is TGTGCCAGCAGCCGAACTAGCGGTTGGGCCACAGATACGCAGTATTTT.

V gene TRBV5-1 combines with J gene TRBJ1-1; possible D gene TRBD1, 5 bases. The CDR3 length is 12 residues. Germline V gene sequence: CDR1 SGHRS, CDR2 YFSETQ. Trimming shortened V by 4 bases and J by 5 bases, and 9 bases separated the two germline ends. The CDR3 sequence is CASSRGWTEAFF. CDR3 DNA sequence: TGCGCCAGCAGCAGGGGTTGGACTGAAGCTTTCTTT.

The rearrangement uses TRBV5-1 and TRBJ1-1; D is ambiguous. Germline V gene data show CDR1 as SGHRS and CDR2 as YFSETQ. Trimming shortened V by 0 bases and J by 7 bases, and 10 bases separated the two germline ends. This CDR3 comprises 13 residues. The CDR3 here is CASSLAGGDEAFF. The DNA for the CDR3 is TGCGCCAGCAGCTTGGCGGGCGGGGATGAAGCTTTCTTT.

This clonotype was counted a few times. The CDR3 sequence: CASRPGQGEGYTF. The CDR3, as DNA: TGTGCCAGCAGACCCGGACAGGGAGAGGGCTACACCTTC. The chain links TRBV6-1 to TRBJ1-2; 8 bases fit TRBD1. J lost 8 bases, V lost 6 bases, and 8 bases had no gene match. The CDR3 is made up of 13 amino acids. Looked up from germline, CDR1 is MNHNS and CDR2 is SASEGT.